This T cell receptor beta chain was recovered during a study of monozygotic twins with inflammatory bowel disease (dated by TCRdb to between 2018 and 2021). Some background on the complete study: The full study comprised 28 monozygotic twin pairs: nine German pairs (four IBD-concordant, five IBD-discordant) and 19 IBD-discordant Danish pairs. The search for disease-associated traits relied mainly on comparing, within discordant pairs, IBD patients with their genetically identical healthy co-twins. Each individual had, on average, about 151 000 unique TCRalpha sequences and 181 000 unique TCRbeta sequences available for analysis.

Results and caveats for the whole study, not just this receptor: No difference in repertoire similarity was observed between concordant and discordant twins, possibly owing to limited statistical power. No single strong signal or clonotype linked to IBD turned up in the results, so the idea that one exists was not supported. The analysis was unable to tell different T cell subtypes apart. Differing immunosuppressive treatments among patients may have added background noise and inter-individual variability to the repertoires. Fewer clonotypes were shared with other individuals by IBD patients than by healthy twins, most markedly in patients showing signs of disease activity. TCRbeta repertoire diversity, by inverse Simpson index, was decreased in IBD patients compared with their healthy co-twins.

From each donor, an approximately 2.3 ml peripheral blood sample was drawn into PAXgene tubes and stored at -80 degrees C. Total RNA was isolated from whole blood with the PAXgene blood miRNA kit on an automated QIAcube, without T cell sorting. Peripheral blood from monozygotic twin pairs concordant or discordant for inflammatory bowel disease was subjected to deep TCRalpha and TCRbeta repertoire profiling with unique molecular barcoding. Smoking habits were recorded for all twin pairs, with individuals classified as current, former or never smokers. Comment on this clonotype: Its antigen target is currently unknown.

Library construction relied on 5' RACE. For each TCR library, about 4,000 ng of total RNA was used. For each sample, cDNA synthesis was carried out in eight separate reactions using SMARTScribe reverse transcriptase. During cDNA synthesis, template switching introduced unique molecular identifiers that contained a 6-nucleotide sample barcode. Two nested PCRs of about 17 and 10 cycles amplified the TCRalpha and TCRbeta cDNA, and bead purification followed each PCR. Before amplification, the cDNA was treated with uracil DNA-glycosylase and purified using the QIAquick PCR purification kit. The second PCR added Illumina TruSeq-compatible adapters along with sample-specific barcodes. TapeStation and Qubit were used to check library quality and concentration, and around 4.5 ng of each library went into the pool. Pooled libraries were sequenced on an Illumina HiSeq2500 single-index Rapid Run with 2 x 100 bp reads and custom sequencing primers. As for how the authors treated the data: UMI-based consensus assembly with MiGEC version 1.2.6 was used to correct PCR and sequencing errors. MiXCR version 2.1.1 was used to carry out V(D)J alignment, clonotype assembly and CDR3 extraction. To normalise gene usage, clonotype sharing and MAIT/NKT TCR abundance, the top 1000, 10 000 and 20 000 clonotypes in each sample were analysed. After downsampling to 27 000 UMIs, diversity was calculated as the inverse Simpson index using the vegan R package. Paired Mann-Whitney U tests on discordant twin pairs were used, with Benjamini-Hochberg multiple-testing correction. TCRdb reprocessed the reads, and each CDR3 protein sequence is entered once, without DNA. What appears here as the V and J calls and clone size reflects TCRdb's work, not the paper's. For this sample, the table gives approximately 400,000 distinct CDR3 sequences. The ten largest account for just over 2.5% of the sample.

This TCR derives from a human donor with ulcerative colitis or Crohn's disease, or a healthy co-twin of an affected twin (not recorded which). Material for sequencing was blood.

The encoded CDR3 is CSARILGARNTEAFF. The chain uses TRBV20-1 and TRBJ1-1; TCRdb's assignment of TRBD1 cannot be checked, as there is no DNA. CDR1 and CDR2 (DFQATT, SNEGSKA) derive from the germline V gene (reference sequence). The CDR3 sequence holds 15 residues, the cysteine and phenylalanine included. No nucleotide data were recorded.